Listed below are T cell receptor beta chains from one sample, sequenced in a study of identifying expanded T cells in peripheral blood. TCRdb keeps only in-frame clones here, not all; method: immunoSEQ multiplex PCR. The data hold around 75,000 clones, with approximately 87% observed a single time. What was sequenced was blood. The receptors stem from a person aged 18-69 years in good health. The CDR3 runs from the conserved cysteine through the conserved F or W. Fields, in order: V gene, clone size, D gene, J gene, CDR3 protein, CDR3 DNA. D genes are given only for firm matches. The size entry is marked missing in some rows and otherwise reads once, few, many or a size class.

TRBV5-1	.	.	TRBJ1-1	CASSLEVMNTEAFF	TGCGCCAGCAGCTTAGAGGTCATGAACACTGAAGCTTTCTTT
TRBV6-5	.	.	TRBJ1-2	CASSSLQRYGYTF	TGTGCCAGCAGTTCCCTCCAACGATATGGCTACACCTTC
TRBV6-5	.	.	TRBJ2-2	CASSLGVPGELFF	TGTGCCAGCAGTCTAGGGGTCCCCGGGGAGCTGTTTTTT
TRBV6-4	.	.	TRBJ2-2	CASSENSGGTGELFF	TGTGCCAGCAGTGAGAATAGCGGAGGAACCGGGGAGCTGTTTTTT
TRBV18	.	.	TRBJ2-3	CASSPLEADTQYF	TGTGCCAGCTCACCCCTAGAGGCAGATACGCAGTATTTT
TRBV7-2	.	TRBD2	TRBJ2-5	CASSLRTSGGPGETQYF	TGTGCCAGCAGCTTAAGGACTAGCGGGGGCCCCGGGGAGACCCAGTACTTC
TRBV19	.	.	TRBJ1-1	CASSIHDSLNTEAFF	TGTGCCAGTAGTATACACGACAGCCTTAACACTGAAGCTTTCTTT
TRBV5-5	.	TRBD1	TRBJ2-2	CASSGGDRGTGELFF	TGTGCCAGCAGCGGAGGGGACAGGGGCACCGGGGAGCTGTTTTTT
TRBV6-6	.	TRBD1	TRBJ1-6	CASSIDREGSPLHF	TGTGCCAGCAGTATAGACAGGGAGGGCTCACCCCTCCACTTT
TRBV7-9	.	.	TRBJ1-1	CASSLSSNTEAFF	TGTGCCAGCAGCTTATCTTCGAACACTGAAGCTTTCTTT
TRBV23-1	.	TRBD1	TRBJ1-4	CASSQSHTETGAGTNEKLFF	TGCGCCAGCAGTCAATCTCACACGGAGACAGGGGCAGGGACTAATGAAAAACTGTTTTTT
TRBV5-1	.	.	TRBJ1-5	CASSLEGGDQPQHF	TGCGCCAGCAGCTTGGAGGGTGGCGATCAGCCCCAGCATTTT
TRBV14	.	TRBD1	TRBJ1-2	CASSQVGQRFYGYTF	TGTGCCAGCAGCCAAGTGGGACAGCGATTCTATGGCTACACCTTC
TRBV5-8	.	.	TRBJ2-2	CASSLGQILSLAGELFF	TGTGCCAGCAGCTTGGGGCAGATCTTAAGCTTGGCCGGGGAGCTGTTTTTT
TRBV14	.	TRBD1	TRBJ1-1	CASSQAQAGGTEAFF	TGTGCCAGCAGCCAAGCCCAGGCAGGGGGCACTGAAGCTTTCTTT
TRBV27	.	TRBD1	TRBJ2-7	CASSHGQGSEQYF	TGTGCCAGCAGTCATGGACAGGGCAGCGAGCAGTACTTC
TRBV7-9	.	.	TRBJ2-3	CASSNLATDTQYF	TGTGCCAGCAGCAACCTCGCGACAGATACGCAGTATTTT
TRBV30	.	.	TRBJ2-1	CAWSVLWGGANEQFF	TGTGCCTGGAGTGTGTTATGGGGGGGGGCCAATGAGCAGTTCTTC
TRBV14	.	.	TRBJ2-7	CASSPQVGGLRYF	TGTGCCAGCAGCCCACAAGTCGGCGGACTACGGTACTTC
TRBV7-2	.	.	TRBJ2-1	CASSSRGSNEQFF	TGTGCCAGCAGCTCCCGCGGTAGTAATGAGCAGTTCTTC
TRBV7-2	.	.	TRBJ2-1	CASSLVSEQFF	TGTGCCAGCAGCTTAGTCAGTGAGCAGTTCTTC
TRBV27	once	TRBD2	TRBJ2-1	CASSFMGTSGSNEQFF	TGTGCCAGCAGTTTCATGGGGACTAGCGGGAGCAATGAGCAGTTCTTC
TRBV28	.	.	TRBJ2-7	CASSFVGAGFSLVDF	TGTGCCAGCAGTTTTGTGGGGGCAGGGTTTTCTCTGGTAGACTTC
TRBV7-2	.	TRBD1	TRBJ1-1	CASSRTGGTATEAFF	TGTGCCAGCAGTCGGACAGGGGGAACGGCCACTGAAGCTTTCTTT
TRBV30	.	.	TRBJ1-2	CAWKPGDFYGYTF	TGTGCCTGGAAGCCAGGGGACTTCTATGGCTACACCTTC
TRBV5-6	.	TRBD1	TRBJ1-5	CASSFTGTGNNQPQHF	TGTGCCAGCAGCTTTACCGGGACAGGGAACAATCAGCCCCAGCATTTT
TRBV6-5	once	TRBD1	TRBJ1-5	CASTLDRALHQPQHF	TGTGCCAGCACACTGGACAGGGCCCTTCATCAGCCCCAGCATTTT
TRBV5-1	few	TRBD2	TRBJ2-2	CASSFSGRAGDGELFF	TGCGCCAGCAGCTTCAGTGGGAGGGCCGGTGACGGGGAGCTGTTTTTT
TRBV6-1	.	.	TRBJ1-1	CASMNTEAFF	TGTGCCAGCATGAACACTGAAGCTTTCTTT
TRBV25-1	.	TRBD2	TRBJ2-3	CASSARLAGAGTDTQYF	TGTGCCAGCAGTGCGAGGCTAGCGGGAGCGGGCACAGATACGCAGTATTTT
TRBV14	.	.	TRBJ2-5	CASSQVMETQYF	TGTGCCAGCAGCCAAGTTATGGAGACCCAGTACTTC
TRBV28	once	TRBD1	TRBJ2-7	CASLDRGVTYEQYF	TGTGCCAGCCTAGACAGGGGAGTGACCTACGAGCAGTACTTC
TRBV2	.	.	TRBJ2-7	CASREEGQGQYF	TGTGCCAGCAGAGAAGAGGGGCAGGGACAGTACTTC
TRBV7-9	.	.	TRBJ2-7	CASSQTPPLVREVGQYF	TGTGCCAGCAGCCAAACTCCCCCCCTTGTAAGGGAGGTGGGGCAGTACTTC
TRBV2	.	TRBD2	TRBJ2-1	CASSGRLAGENNEQFF	TGTGCCAGCAGTGGGCGACTAGCGGGAGAGAACAATGAGCAGTTCTTC
TRBV11-2	.	TRBD1	TRBJ1-3	CASSQNRDRGRPGNTIYF	TGTGCCAGCAGCCAGAACCGGGACAGGGGGCGTCCTGGAAACACCATATATTTT
TRBV4-2	.	TRBD2	TRBJ2-7	CASSQSSGSYEQYF	TGTGCCAGCAGCCAATCTAGCGGGAGCTACGAGCAGTACTTC
TRBV5-1	.	TRBD1	TRBJ1-2	CASSFRQGTANYGYTF	TGCGCCAGCAGCTTCCGACAGGGAACAGCTAACTATGGCTACACCTTC
TRBV4-3	once	TRBD1	TRBJ2-7	CASSQRQGAAYEQYF	TGCGCCAGCAGCCAGAGACAGGGGGCCGCCTACGAGCAGTACTTC
TRBV4-3	.	.	TRBJ2-3	CASSQEGVSADTQYF	TGCGCCAGCAGCCAAGAGGGGGTATCAGCAGATACGCAGTATTTT
TRBV6-4	.	.	TRBJ1-5	CASIQPQHF	TGTGCCAGCATCCAGCCCCAGCATTTT